Below, 23 T cell receptor beta chains from the same sample are listed, as sequenced in a study of T cells in tuberculosis. After thawing and overnight rest, PBMC were stained with GMM-loaded CD1B tetramer, viability dye and anti-CD3 for sorting. CD1B tetramers were loaded with Rhodococcus equi-derived C32 glucose monomycolate. TCRdb's copy holds only in-frame clones and misses some; the assay was immunoSEQ multiplex PCR. The sample holds 55,000 to 70,000 clones, about 76% seen once. The sample comprised CD1b-GMM tetramer-negative cells sorted from PBMCs. These receptors came from an adult woman with latent tuberculosis.

V gene TRBV5-5 combines with J gene TRBJ2-1; weak D call: TRBD1 (5 bases). CDR1 and CDR2 (germline): SGHKS, YYEKEE (reference sequence). The germline V and J ends were trimmed by 4 bases and 0 bases, with 14 bases remaining between them. The CDR3 sequence is 16 residues long. The CDR3, as DNA: TGTGCCAGCAGCCCTGCAGGGAAAAGCTCCTACAATGAGCAGTTCTTC. Translation gives CASSPAGKSSYNEQFF.

The V and J genes are TRBV5-4 and TRBJ2-5; D gene uncertain. The CDR3 length is 15 residues. Per germline, CDR1 SGHNT and CDR2 YYREEE (reference sequence). With 4 bases removed from V and 3 bases from J, the gap between germline ends came to 16 bases. In DNA, the CDR3 is TGTGCCAGCAGCCACCCCCACCGAGATGAAGAGACCCAGTACTTC. Protein: CASSHPHRDEETQYF.

The chain employs TRBV29-1 and TRBJ2-7, with D possibly matching TRBD2 (6 bases). CDR1 is SQVTM, CDR2 ANQGSEA, per germline. V shed 3 bases and J shed 3 bases, with 12 bases lying between them. The CDR3 spans 13 residues. This chain's CDR3 is CSVEPSAGYEQYF. CDR3 coding DNA: TGCAGCGTTGAGCCTTCAGCGGGCTACGAGCAGTACTTC.

The genes are TRBV5-6 and TRBJ2-3; perhaps TRBD1 as D (6 bases). With 5 bases removed from V and 3 bases from J, the gap between germline ends came to 10 bases. This CDR3 has 13 residues. Germline CDR1 is SGHDT and CDR2 is YYEEEE. CDR3 protein: CASRQTGTDTQYF. As DNA, the CDR3 is TGTGCCAGCAGACAGACAGGTACAGATACGCAGTATTTT.

The CDR3 sequence is CAWSGRGGQGGSPLHF. CDR3 nucleotide sequence: TGTGCCTGGAGTGGAAGGGGGGGACAGGGAGGCTCACCCCTCCACTTT. The chain couples TRBV30 to TRBJ1-6; 9 bases are a match to TRBD1. Trimming cost V 1 base and J 10 bases; bases outside gene matches: 11. The CDR3 spans 16 residues. From germline, CDR1 is GTSNPN and CDR2 SVGIG (reference sequence).

This chain connects TRBV11-1 to TRBJ2-2, with D possibly matching TRBD1 (6 bases). This CDR3 contains 15 residues. Trimming removed 3 bases from V and 1 base from J, with 9 bases in between. Germline-derived CDR1 and CDR2 are SGHAT and FQDESV (reference sequence). This CDR3 reads CASSFGQRNTGELFF. CDR3 nucleotides: TGTGCCAGCAGCTTCGGACAGAGGAACACCGGGGAGCTGTTTTTT.

CDR3 bases: TGCGCCAGCAGCTTGGATTCAACTAGGAATGAGCAGTTCTTC. Translated: CASSLDSTRNEQFF. The V and J genes are TRBV5-1 and TRBJ2-1; D is possibly TRBD2 (5 bases). This CDR3 spans 14 amino acids. V gave up 0 bases and J gave up 7 bases, with 11 bases separating them. In germline, CDR1 is SGHRS, CDR2 YFSETQ.

V usage is TRBV21-1 and J usage is TRBJ1-2; the table's TRBD1 call for D was not verified on the DNA. TRBV21-1 is a pseudogene segment. The CDR3 sequence is 20 residues long. CDR3: CASSKVSPGQGRVANYGYTF. CDR3 coding DNA: TGTGCCAGCAGCAAAGTTTCACCGGGACAAGGAAGGGTAGCTAACTATGGCTACACCTTC.

This CDR3 reads CASSFHWTRMNTEAFF. CDR3 DNA: TGTGCCAGCAGCTTCCATTGGACACGGATGAACACTGAAGCTTTCTTT. The V call is TRBV11-3, the J call TRBJ1-1; possibly TRBD1 for D (5 bases). Trimming pared 3 bases from V and 0 bases from J, leaving 14 bases between. Germline values: CDR1 SGHNT, CDR2 YENEEA. The CDR3 spans 16 residues.

The chain joins TRBV7-9 to TRBJ2-3, with TRBD1 matching 8 bases. This CDR3 is 15 amino acids long. CDR1 SEHNR and CDR2 FQNEAQ come from the germline V gene (reference sequence). The V gene end was trimmed by 3 bases and the J gene end by 3 bases; junction bases not matched to a gene: 5. CDR3 in amino acids: CASSLRTGRTDTQYF. In DNA form, the CDR3 reads TGTGCCAGCAGCTTGAGGACAGGGAGGACAGATACGCAGTATTTT.

V gene TRBV7-3 combines with J gene TRBJ1-1, with D possibly matching TRBD1 (6 bases). The V end was cut by 5 bases, the J end by 3 bases, with 10 bases between. This CDR3 comprises 13 residues. Germline V CDR1 and CDR2: SGHTA, FQGTGA. The CDR3 bases are TGTGCCAGCAGCCAGGACAGATACACTGAAGCTTTCTTT. It specifies CASSQDRYTEAFF. The full variable domain, in which reference TRBV7-3 and TRBJ1-1 provide the parts outside the CDR3, is GAGVSQTPSNKVTEKGKYVELRCDPISGHTALYWYRQSLGQGPEFLIYFQGTGAADDSGLPNDRFFAVRPEGSVSTLKIQRTERGDSAVYLCASSQDRYTEAFFGQGTRLTVV.

A single count supports this clone. V and J are TRBV18 and TRBJ2-5; TRBD2 is a possible D gene (5 bases). Germline CDR1 KGHSH, CDR2 LQKENI. Trimming removed 2 bases from V and 4 bases from J, with 17 bases in between. The CDR3 length is 16 residues. CDR3 nucleotide sequence: TGTGCCAGCTCACCAAGCAAGATCGGAGGTGGAGAGACCCAGTACTTC. Its translation is CASSPSKIGGGETQYF.

The J gene is TRBJ2-1, the V gene TRBV13, with TRBD1 matching over 9 bases. The J segment lost 8 bases and the V segment lost 5 bases, leaving 7 bases of the junction unmatched. This CDR3 region has 14 residues. Germline CDR1 and CDR2: PRHDT and FYEKMQ (reference sequence). CDR3 loop: CASSRTGGAYEQFF. The CDR3 bases are TGTGCCAGCAGCCGCACAGGGGGCGCATATGAGCAGTTCTTC.

V gene TRBV7-6 combines with J gene TRBJ2-7, with 12 nucleotides matching TRBD2. Germline loops: CDR1 SGHVS, CDR2 FNYEAQ. The CDR3 runs to 15 residues. After removal of 5 bases from V and 4 bases from J, the junction contained 6 bases not matched to a gene. The CDR3: CASSTTSGRGYEQYF. CDR3 sequence (DNA): TGTGCCAGCAGCACGACTAGCGGGAGAGGATACGAGCAGTACTTC.

The chain carries TRBV5-4 and TRBJ2-2; 9 bases agree with TRBD2. Germline assignment: CDR1 SGHNT and CDR2 YYREEE (reference sequence). The CDR3 has 16 residues. Trimming removed 4 bases from V and 6 bases from J; junction bases left unmatched: 10. The CDR3 loop reads CASSGALSGRSGELFF. CDR3 coding DNA: TGTGCCAGCAGCGGCGCCCTAAGCGGGAGGTCCGGGGAGCTGTTTTTT.

The chain couples TRBV4-3 to TRBJ2-3, with a possible D match to TRBD2 (5 bases). V gave up 0 bases and J gave up 10 bases, with 11 bases separating them. This CDR3 contains 13 residues. CDR1 and CDR2 (germline): LGHNA, YSLEER. The CDR3 reads CASSQERGRAQYF. Here the CDR3 DNA reads TGCGCCAGCAGCCAAGAACGGGGAAGGGCGCAGTATTTT.

The rearrangement uses TRBV6-6 and TRBJ1-4; 7 bases fit TRBD1. The CDR3 is 15 amino acids. Germline CDR1 is MNHNY and CDR2 is SVGAGI (reference sequence). V was clipped by 6 bases and J by 8 bases; unmatched bases: 12. CDR3 sequence: CASRLDRAFHEKLFF. CDR3 in DNA: TGTGCCAGCAGACTCGACAGGGCCTTCCACGAAAAACTGTTTTTT.

CDR3 residues: CASSTGGGHYEQYF. The CDR3 DNA reads TGTGCCAGTAGTACCGGAGGAGGGCACTACGAGCAGTACTTC. This chain connects TRBV19 to TRBJ2-7; possible D gene TRBD2, 6 bases. Germline values: CDR1 LNHDA, CDR2 SQIVND (reference sequence). V was shortened by 4 bases and J by 3 bases, with 13 bases between the two germline ends. The CDR3 contains 14 residues.

The V and J genes are TRBV7-8 and TRBJ2-2; TRBD2 aligns across 14 bases. The ends lost 2 bases at V and 4 bases at J; junction bases unmatched: 6. Per the germline V gene, CDR1 is SGHVS and CDR2 is FQNEAQ. The CDR3 is made up of 18 amino acids. CDR3 bases: TGTGCCAGCAGCTTAAAGACTAGCGGGAGGGCAGGCACCGGGGAGCTGTTTTTT. Its translation: CASSLKTSGRAGTGELFF.

This clone has just a few counts. This likely reflects a read error, since a far larger clone is one base away. The V and J genes are TRBV30 and TRBJ1-2; tentative D call: TRBD1 (6 bases). This CDR3 has 12 residues. Germline V CDR1 and CDR2: GTSNPN, SVGIG (reference sequence). CDR3: CAWSVGGVGSTF. DNA for the CDR3: TGTGCCTGGAGTGTAGGGGGGGTTGGCTCCACCTTC.

The genes are TRBV29-1 and TRBJ1-2; 8 bases map to TRBD1. The junction had 28 bases not matched to a gene; V was cut back by 6 bases and J by 4 bases. Germline CDR1 and CDR2: SQVTM and ANQGSEA. The CDR3 totals 20 residues. For the CDR3, the DNA is TGCAGCGTCATACCGGACAGGGCTGGGATCCAGGGAGACCAGGGCTATGGCTACACCTTC. Translated, it gives CSVIPDRAGIQGDQGYGYTF.

V usage is TRBV29-1 and J usage is TRBJ2-5; the match to TRBD1 covers 10 bases. There are 15 residues in the CDR3. Trimming removed 6 bases from V and 9 bases from J; junction bases left unmatched: 16. From germline, CDR1 is SQVTM and CDR2 ANQGSEA. The CDR3 sequence is CSVVPGQGTPGAQYF. CDR3 nucleotide sequence: TGCAGCGTCGTGCCGGGACAGGGGACCCCGGGGGCCCAGTACTTC.

This clone was observed a few times. This chain joins TRBV7-2 and TRBJ1-1; 9 positions agree with TRBD1. CDR1 is SGHTA and CDR2 is FQGNSA in the germline V gene. The CDR3 has 12 residues. V gave up 7 bases and J gave up 6 bases; unmatched junction bases: 3. The CDR3 sequence: CASNTGGPEAFF. The CDR3 nucleotides read TGTGCCAGCAATACAGGGGGCCCTGAAGCTTTCTTT.